The source of this TCR beta chain is a study of technical replicates of blood from a few donors. The CDR3 consists of 17 residues. Trimming cost V 4 bases and J 10 bases, with 28 bases left between them. Germline assignment: CDR1 SGHNT and CDR2 YENEEA. The repertoire was sequenced with immunoSEQ multiplex PCR; TCRdb's copy has only in-frame clones and lacks some. Of approximately 79,000 clones listed, around 97% are singletons. The clonotype was recovered from a human donor in good health. Sequenced sample: T cells isolated from PBMCs. The chain combines TRBV11-3 with TRBJ1-1; weak D call: TRBD1 (6 bases). CDR3 amino acids: CASSSGGGRFGDRAAFF. For the CDR3, the DNA is TGTGCCAGCAGCTCGGGCGGGGGCCGGTTTGGTGACCGGGCAGCTTTCTTT.